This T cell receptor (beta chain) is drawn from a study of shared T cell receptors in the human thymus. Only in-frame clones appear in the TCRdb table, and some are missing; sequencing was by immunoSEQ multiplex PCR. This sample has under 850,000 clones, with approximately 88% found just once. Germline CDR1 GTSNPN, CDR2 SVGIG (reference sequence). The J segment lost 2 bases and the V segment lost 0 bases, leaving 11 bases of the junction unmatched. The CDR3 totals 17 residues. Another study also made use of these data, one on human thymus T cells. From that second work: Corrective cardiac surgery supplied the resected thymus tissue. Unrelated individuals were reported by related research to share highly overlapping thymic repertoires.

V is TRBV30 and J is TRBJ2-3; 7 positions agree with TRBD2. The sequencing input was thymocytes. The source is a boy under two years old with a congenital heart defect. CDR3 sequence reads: CAWSVLLTGGPTDTQYF. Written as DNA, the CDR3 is TGTGCCTGGAGTGTACTTCTGACGGGAGGCCCCACAGATACGCAGTATTTT.